This entry lists 22 T cell receptor beta chains sequenced from one sample in a study of blood T cells in healthy people across ages. With a J-beta primer mix and a sample-barcoded 5' primer, a second PCR ran about 7 to 12 cycles. TCRdb used MiXCR to reprocess the 5' RACE reads, holding one entry per CDR3 protein. Here the sample spans about 1,000,000 distinct CDR3 sequences, 40% to 50% being singletons. The source material was blood. All receptors come from an older woman in good health.

This clonotype was counted only a few times. The genes are TRBV6-5 and TRBJ2-5; 12 bases match TRBD2. The germline V gene has CDR1 MNHEY and CDR2 SVGAGI. Trimming took 0 bases from V and 4 from J; bases not matched to a gene: 6. The CDR3 extends over 17 amino acids. The CDR3 loop is CASSYSRLAGDGETQYF. The CDR3 DNA reads as TGTGCCAGCAGTTACTCAAGACTAGCGGGAGACGGAGAGACCCAGTACTTC.

The CDR3 DNA is TGCAGTGCTAGCTGGACAGGCCGGTCTGATGGCTACACCTTC. This translates into CSASWTGRSDGYTF. The rearrangement uses TRBV20-1 and TRBJ1-2; the match to TRBD1 covers 7 bases. Germline-derived CDR1 and CDR2 are DFQATT and SNEGSKA (reference sequence). Trimming at V came to 3 bases and at J to 6 bases, leaving 10 bases not matched to a gene. CDR3 length: 14 amino acids.

The chain carries TRBV5-1 and TRBJ2-3; 7 bases line up with TRBD2. Germline trimming cut 5 bases from V and 4 bases from J; bases unmatched to any gene: 7. The CDR3 runs 14 residues. Germline CDR1 is SGHRS and CDR2 is YFSETQ. The CDR3: CASSIGGSPDTQYF. As DNA, the CDR3 is TGCGCCAGCAGTATTGGCGGGAGCCCAGATACGCAGTATTTT.

The chain employs TRBV5-6 and TRBJ2-3; 8 nucleotides agree with TRBD2. The CDR3 is 18 amino acids. Looked up from germline, CDR1 is SGHDT and CDR2 is YYEEEE. Trimming took 2 bases from V and 1 from J; bases not matched to a gene: 12. Here the CDR3 DNA reads TGTGCCAGCAGCTTCGGTTTAGGGGGAGCGGGAGGCACAGATACGCAGTATTTT. Translation gives CASSFGLGGAGGTDTQYF.

V gene TRBV7-9 combines with J gene TRBJ2-7, with 8 bases aligning to TRBD1. The germline gives CDR1 SEHNR, CDR2 FQNEAQ (reference sequence). This CDR3 spans 14 amino acids. V lost 5 bases and J lost 2; bases outside the gene matches: 5. CDR3 DNA sequence: TGTGCCAGCAGCCCGGACAGGGTCCCCTACGAGCAGTACTTC. The encoded protein is CASSPDRVPYEQYF.

This clonotype was counted only a few times. The chain recombines TRBV6-1 with TRBJ2-7; D is unclear. Germline V gives CDR1 MNHNS, CDR2 SASEGT. Trimming pared 0 bases from V and 9 bases from J, leaving 0 bases between. The CDR3 has 9 residues. The CDR3, as DNA: TGTGCCAGCAGTGAAGCGCAGTACTTC. As protein: CASSEAQYF.

The chain is built from TRBV6-1 and TRBJ1-5; TRBD1 agrees at 10 bases. Germline-derived CDR1 and CDR2 are MNHNS and SASEGT. The CDR3 is made up of 20 amino acids. V lost 0 bases to trimming and J lost 4 bases; unmatched junction nucleotides: 15. The CDR3 sequence: CASSEARTGGSLRGNQPQHF. The CDR3 DNA sequence: TGTGCCAGCAGTGAAGCGCGGACAGGGGGAAGTCTGAGGGGAAATCAGCCCCAGCATTTT.

The rearrangement links TRBV20-1 to TRBJ2-7; 8 bases fit TRBD2. Germline assignment: CDR1 DFQATT and CDR2 SNEGSKA (reference sequence). CDR3 length: 15 residues. J gave up 1 base and V 3 bases, and 8 bases lay outside the gene matches. CDR3 protein: CSASKLAGLSYEQYF. CDR3 DNA sequence: TGCAGTGCTAGTAAGCTAGCGGGCCTATCCTACGAGCAGTACTTC.

This clonotype was recorded a few times. The chain employs TRBV7-9 and TRBJ1-1, with 8 bases fitting TRBD1. Germline CDR1 and CDR2: SEHNR and FQNEAQ (reference sequence). The CDR3 totals 16 residues. With 4 bases clipped from V and 1 base from J, the junction kept 8 bases outside the gene matches. The CDR3 reads CASSSSGGNGNTEAFF. CDR3 DNA: TGTGCCAGCAGCTCTTCAGGGGGCAATGGGAACACTGAAGCTTTCTTT.

V and J are TRBV6-5 and TRBJ2-7; TRBD1 agrees at 8 bases. The germline V gene has CDR1 MNHEY and CDR2 SVGAGI. Trimming removed 6 bases from V and 2 bases from J; junction bases left unmatched: 9. The CDR3 is 15 residues long. The CDR3: CASRLIGTGAYEQYF. Written as DNA, the CDR3 is TGTGCCAGCAGGCTAATCGGGACAGGAGCCTACGAGCAGTACTTC.

This chain links TRBV6-6 with TRBJ2-7; D gene unclear. Trimming left V 4 bases short and J 6 bases short, with 13 bases between. The CDR3 extends over 13 amino acids. The germline V gene has CDR1 MNHNY and CDR2 SVGAGI (reference sequence). The CDR3 region is CASSSYRAREQYF. The CDR3 DNA reads TGTGCCAGCAGTTCCTATCGGGCTCGCGAGCAGTACTTC.

The chain has TRBV24-1 and TRBJ2-5, with 11 bases lining up with TRBD1. The J call may be in error: the DNA end matches TRBJ2-7 better. The CDR3 consists of 15 residues. Germline assignment: CDR1 KGHDR and CDR2 SFDVKD. CDR3 in amino acids: CATSETGTGGYEQYF. CDR3 nucleotide sequence: TGTGCCACCAGTGAGACCGGGACAGGGGGCTACGAGCAGTACTTC.

This clonotype turned up a few times. The chain combines TRBV3-1 with TRBJ2-1; TRBD2 matches 14 bases. V was pared by 1 base and J by 3 bases, with 8 bases of the junction left unmatched. Germline values: CDR1 LGHDT, CDR2 YNNKEL (reference sequence). This CDR3 comprises 19 residues. The CDR3, as DNA: TGTGCCAGCAGCCAAGTGACTAGCGGGAGGGCCTCCTACTACAATGAGCAGTTCTTC. Encoded protein: CASSQVTSGRASYYNEQFF.

Notes on this clonotype: This may be a read error, as it is one base from a much larger clone. The V gene is TRBV5-1, the J gene TRBJ1-2; D may be TRBD1 (6 bases). Germline loops: CDR1 SGHRS, CDR2 YFSETQ. The CDR3 totals 17 residues. The CDR3 sequence is CACSQRDPLRQAHGYTF. The DNA for the CDR3 is TGCGCCTGCAGCCAACGGGACCCCCTCAGACAGGCGCATGGCTACACCTTC.

V usage is TRBV29-1 and J usage is TRBJ2-7; D possibly corresponds to TRBD1 (6 bases). This CDR3 is 12 amino acids long. The germline V gene encodes CDR1 SQVTM and CDR2 ANQGSEA. V was pared by 4 bases and J by 3 bases, with 10 bases between. The CDR3 sequence: CSVAGVGYEQYF. CDR3 sequence (DNA): TGCAGCGTTGCAGGGGTTGGCTACGAGCAGTACTTC.

V usage is TRBV6-1 and J usage is TRBJ2-7, with D perhaps assigned TRBD1 or TRBD2 (5 bases each). This CDR3 has 14 residues. V lost 1 base, J lost 5 bases, and 12 bases lay in between. Germline V lookup: CDR1 MNHNS, CDR2 SASEGT. CDR3 sequence reads: CASSEDGAQDEQYF. The CDR3 DNA is TGTGCCAGCAGTGAAGACGGGGCTCAGGACGAGCAGTACTTC.

The chain links TRBV29-1 to TRBJ1-1; unclear D gene. The V gene's germline CDR1 is SQVTM and CDR2 ANQGSEA. V lost 4 bases to trimming and J lost 3 bases, with 12 bases between them. CDR3 length equals 13 residues. The CDR3 spells CSVGPLKDTEAFF. DNA for the CDR3: TGCAGCGTTGGTCCGCTTAAGGACACTGAAGCTTTCTTT. The whole variable domain, filled in from reference TRBV29-1 and TRBJ1-1, reads SAVISQKPSRDICQRGTSLTIQCQVDSQVTMMFWYRQQPGQSLTLIATANQGSEATYESGFVIDKFPISRPNLTFSTLTVSNMSPEDSSIYLCSVGPLKDTEAFFGQGTRLTVV.

In the case of this clonotype: This may be a read error, as it is one base from a much larger clone. The chain links TRBV29-1 to TRBJ2-1; TRBD1 agrees at 7 bases. Matching the DNA end better, TRBJ2-7 makes the J call doubtful. The CDR3 consists of 13 residues. CDR1 is SQVTM, CDR2 ANQGSEA, per germline. The CDR3 bases are TGCAGCGTCGGACAGGTCACCTACAATGAGCAGTACTTC. Translation: CSVGQVTYNEQYF.

This clonotype has at least ten counts. The chain is built from TRBV20-1 and TRBJ2-5; the D is unclear. Trimming stripped 0 bases from V and 4 bases from J, with 6 bases between. Looked up from germline, CDR1 is DFQATT and CDR2 is SNEGSKA (reference sequence). The CDR3 extends over 12 amino acids. The CDR3 DNA reads TGCAGTGCTAGAGATCGAGGAGAGACCCAGTACTTC. As protein: CSARDRGETQYF.

The CDR3 protein is CASKTALNTEAFF. The CDR3 nucleotides are TGTGCCAGCAAGACAGCACTGAACACTGAAGCTTTCTTT. The genes are TRBV6-2 or TRBV6-3 and TRBJ1-1; the D gene is possibly TRBD1 (5 bases). The CDR3 covers 13 residues. Trimming shortened V by 7 bases and J by 0 bases, and 9 bases separated the two germline ends. Germline V gene lookup returns CDR1 MNHEY and CDR2 SVGEGT.

This clonotype came up a few times. The chain is built from TRBV29-1 and TRBJ2-7, with 8 bases that match TRBD1. V shed 5 bases and J 2 bases; nucleotides not matched to a gene: 14. The germline gives CDR1 SQVTM, CDR2 ANQGSEA. This CDR3 spans 16 amino acids. The CDR3 bases are TGCAGCGTTCCCGGACAGGGACCAGACACACCCTACGAGCAGTACTTC. It yields the protein CSVPGQGPDTPYEQYF.

V gene TRBV7-9 combines with J gene TRBJ2-2; D unresolved. Trimming left V 5 bases short and J 5 bases short, with 18 bases between. The CDR3 covers 16 residues. CDR1 SEHNR and CDR2 FQNEAQ come from the germline V gene (reference sequence). The CDR3 loop is CASSLTSVSLTGELFF. The DNA of the CDR3 is TGTGCCAGCAGCCTTACTTCGGTCTCACTGACCGGGGAGCTGTTTTTT.